This is a list of T cell receptor beta chains from one sample in a study of blood T cells in healthy people across ages. TCRdb ran MiXCR on the 5' RACE reads and lists one entry per CDR3 protein. Among around 2 million distinct CDR3 sequences, more than 35% were seen once, and the ten largest hold roughly 23%. The specimen was blood. These receptors were collected from a human donor in good health. Each CDR3 is given with its conserved first and last residue. The order of the fields is J gene, clone size, D gene, V gene, CDR3 protein, CDR3 DNA. The D gene is left open where the match is weak. Clone size is stated in some rows and not others, as once, few, many or a class when expanded.

TRBJ1-2,-,TRBD1,TRBV30,CAWRGQGNWYGYTF,TGTGCCTGGAGAGGACAGGGGAACTGGTATGGCTACACCTTC
TRBJ2-7,few,-,TRBV9,CASSVAKVGGPREQYF,TGTGCCAGCAGCGTAGCTAAGGTTGGGGGACCTCGCGAGCAGTACTTC
TRBJ2-7,-,-,TRBV11-3,CASSLEAGNSYEQYF,TGTGCCAGCAGCTTAGAGGCGGGGAACTCCTACGAGCAGTACTTC
TRBJ2-6,few,TRBD1,TRBV6-6,CASSPGQHSSGANVLTF,TGTGCCAGCAGCCCGGGACAGCACAGCTCTGGGGCCAACGTCCTGACTTTC
TRBJ2-7,-,TRBD1,TRBV7-9,CASQLGGQGGEQYF,TGTGCAAGCCAGCTGGGGGGACAGGGAGGCGAGCAGTACTTC
TRBJ2-3,-,TRBD1,TRBV20-1,CSATTGGGDTQYF,TGCAGTGCCACGACAGGGGGCGGGGATACGCAGTATTTT
TRBJ2-5,few,TRBD2,TRBV5-1,CASSYTRTSGGASETQYF,TGCGCCAGCAGCTATACAAGGACTAGCGGGGGGGCTTCAGAGACCCAGTACTTC
TRBJ1-5,-,-,TRBV7-2,CASSFERVQPQHF,TGTGCCAGCAGCTTCGAACGGGTTCAGCCCCAGCATTTT
TRBJ2-1,-,-,TRBV7-2,CASSLAAATYNEQFF,TGTGCCAGCAGCTTAGCGGCAGCTACCTACAATGAGCAGTTCTTC
TRBJ2-4,few,TRBD1,TRBV30,CASTRVRDRKNIQYF,TGTGCCTCTACTCGCGTCCGGGACAGAAAAAACATTCAGTACTTC
TRBJ2-5,-,-,TRBV29-1,CSVAVRRALSYERYF,TGCAGCGTTGCTGTTAGAAGAGCCCTATCCTACGAGCGGTACTTC
TRBJ2-1,once,-,TRBV7-9,CASSAPLRNEQFF,TGTGCCAGCAGCGCTCCGCTTAGGAATGAGCAGTTCTTC
TRBJ1-1,few,-,TRBV30,CAWSYTGNTEAFF,TGTGCCTGGAGTTATACAGGAAACACTGAAGCTTTCTTT
TRBJ1-2,-,-,TRBV20-1,CSARDPRAPYYGYTF,TGCAGTGCTAGAGATCCCAGGGCCCCTTACTATGGCTACACCTTC
TRBJ1-5,-,-,TRBV7-2,CASSFQGKPQHF,TGTGCCAGCAGCTTTCAGGGTAAGCCCCAGCATTTT
TRBJ1-5,-,-,TRBV12-3/TRBV12-4,CASHPGAPQHF,TGTGCCAGCCACCCAGGGGCACCCCAGCATTTT
TRBJ1-2,-,-,TRBV7-2,CASSFTYYGYTF,TGTGCCAGCAGCTTTACCTACTATGGCTACACCTTC
TRBJ1-5,-,-,TRBV2,CASSSLRGEGQPQHF,TGTGCCAGCTCATCACTCAGGGGCGAAGGCCAGCCCCAGCATTTT
TRBJ2-1,-,TRBD2,TRBV20-1,CSARDFGRAVDNEQFF,TGCAGTGCTAGAGATTTTGGGAGGGCCGTCGACAATGAGCAGTTCTTC
TRBJ1-2,-,-,TRBV29-1,CSGREGGGYTF,TGCAGCGGAAGAGAAGGGGGTGGCTACACCTTC
TRBJ2-1,many,TRBD2,TRBV5-1,CASSLAGQGNEQFF,TGTGCCAGCAGTTTAGCGGGGCAGGGCAATGAGCAGTTCTTC
TRBJ2-7,-,TRBD1,TRBV9,CASSALGTAPYEQYF,TGTGCCAGCAGCGCCCTCGGGACAGCCCCCTACGAGCAGTACTTC
TRBJ1-2,-,-,TRBV28,CASSLRGSFYGYTF,TGTGCCAGCAGTTTACGGGGTAGTTTCTATGGCTACACCTTC
TRBJ1-2,-,TRBD1,TRBV7-2,CACTVSRDRGDGYTF,TGTGCCTGCACCGTTTCCCGGGACAGGGGGGATGGCTACACCTTC
TRBJ1-4,-,TRBD1,TRBV15,CAARSDREAEKLFF,TGTGCCGCCCGTTCGGACAGGGAGGCTGAAAAACTGTTTTTT
TRBJ1-2,few,-,TRBV20-1,CSASSTGRIIGYTF,TGCAGTGCCTCCTCGACTGGCCGGATAATTGGCTACACCTTC
TRBJ1-2,-,TRBD1,TRBV6-2/TRBV6-3,CASSQYRGRDNGYTF,TGTGCCAGCAGTCAATACAGGGGGCGCGATAATGGCTACACCTTC
TRBJ2-3,-,-,TRBV29-1,CSVEGPGAPGTQYF,TGCAGCGTTGAAGGCCCCGGGGCTCCAGGTACGCAGTATTTT
TRBJ2-1,few,TRBD1,TRBV20-1,CSAKAEQGIYNEQFF,TGCAGTGCCAAAGCGGAACAGGGGATTTACAATGAGCAGTTCTTC
TRBJ2-5,-,TRBD2,TRBV9,CASSVAATPGGTQYF,TGTGCCAGCAGCGTAGCGGCGACCCCGGGGGGGACCCAGTACTTC
TRBJ2-3,-,TRBD2,TRBV6-2/TRBV6-3,CASSRPGGSSPNTQYF,TGTGCCAGCAGCCGACCCGGGGGGTCCTCTCCGAATACGCAGTATTTT
TRBJ1-1,-,-,TRBV10-3,CAISETGSQMNTEAFF,TGTGCCATCAGTGAGACCGGGAGTCAAATGAACACTGAAGCTTTCTTT
TRBJ2-2,-,TRBD2,TRBV29-1,CSAASGGAFGELFF,TGCAGCGCAGCTAGCGGGGGGGCCTTTGGGGAGCTGTTTTTT
TRBJ1-4,-,-,TRBV7-2,CASSQTTGEKLFF,TGTGCCAGCAGCCAAACGACAGGCGAAAAACTGTTTTTT
TRBJ2-7,few,-,TRBV5-1,CASSLVSDSGQSFSYEQYF,TGCGCCAGCAGCTTAGTTTCGGATTCGGGCCAGTCTTTCTCCTACGAGCAGTACTTC
TRBJ1-4,-,-,TRBV2,CASSEDHGAQKLFF,TGTGCCAGCAGTGAAGATCATGGGGCTCAAAAACTGTTTTTT
TRBJ2-3,-,TRBD2,TRBV2,CASSELAGTDTQYF,TGTGCCAGCAGCGAACTAGCGGGTACAGATACGCAGTATTTT
TRBJ1-5,-,-,TRBV20-1,CSARKGVWGQPQHF,TGCAGTGCTAGGAAAGGGGTTTGGGGTCAGCCCCAGCATTTT
TRBJ2-5,-,-,TRBV7-2,CASSLPVETQYF,TGTGCCAGCAGCTTACCGGTGGAGACCCAGTACTTC
TRBJ1-2,-,TRBD1,TRBV7-2,CASSLAVSSTGGSFYGYTF,TGTGCCAGCAGCTTAGCAGTGTCCTCGACAGGGGGATCCTTTTATGGCTACACCTTC
TRBJ1-4,-,-,TRBV9,CASSYRADGTNEKLFF,TGTGCCAGCAGCTACCGAGCGGACGGCACTAATGAAAAACTGTTTTTT
TRBJ2-1,few,TRBD2,TRBV29-1,CSACGLAGNEQFF,TGCAGCGCCTGTGGACTAGCGGGCAATGAGCAGTTCTTC